Listed below are T cell receptor beta chains from one sample, sequenced in a study of monozygotic twins with inflammatory bowel disease. TCRdb re-called the 5' RACE reads and gives one entry per CDR3 protein, without DNA. This sample's clone table lists 400,000 or so distinct CDR3 sequences. Sequenced: blood. The origin of the receptors is a human donor with ulcerative colitis or Crohn's disease, or a healthy co-twin of an affected twin (not recorded which). Each CDR3 is given with its conserved first and last residue.

j_call v_call cdr3_aa
TRBJ2-3 TRBV19 CASSMGDSRRDTQYF
TRBJ2-2 TRBV24-1 CATSVGTHNSGELFF
TRBJ2-1 TRBV7-3 CASSPVAEGYNEQFF
TRBJ1-2 TRBV11-2 CASSSTRDNNYGYTF
TRBJ2-5 TRBV6-1 CASSDGGFGQETQYF
TRBJ1-6 TRBV5-6 CASSLRRQGWSPLHF
TRBJ1-5 TRBV7-9 CASSLELWGSTGTQHF
TRBJ2-7 TRBV5-4 CASSLERFPYEQYF
TRBJ1-2 TRBV4-1 CASSQDLKRALYTF
TRBJ2-1 TRBV10-3 CAISEGGLAGTYNEQFF
TRBJ2-1 TRBV11-2 CASSLGWEGGNEQFF
TRBJ2-1 TRBV5-1 CASSPQAGSFYNEQFF
TRBJ2-1 TRBV18 CASSKSRGTHNEQFF
TRBJ2-3 TRBV18 CASSRTSASTDTQYF
TRBJ1-1 TRBV20-1 CSARWVERAEAFF
TRBJ1-1 TRBV5-1 CASSLGPGEGYTEAFF
TRBJ2-3 TRBV5-5 CASSFSEDTQYF
TRBJ1-2 TRBV29-1 CSAEENYGYTF
TRBJ2-5 TRBV7-3 CASSLGRGGSETQYF
TRBJ2-5 TRBV7-9 CASSFGGTSGGQYF
TRBJ2-5 TRBV5-1 CASSLEQGARETQYF
TRBJ2-1 TRBV29-1 CSVEDSGREQFF
TRBJ2-5 TRBV30 CAWGTRETQYF